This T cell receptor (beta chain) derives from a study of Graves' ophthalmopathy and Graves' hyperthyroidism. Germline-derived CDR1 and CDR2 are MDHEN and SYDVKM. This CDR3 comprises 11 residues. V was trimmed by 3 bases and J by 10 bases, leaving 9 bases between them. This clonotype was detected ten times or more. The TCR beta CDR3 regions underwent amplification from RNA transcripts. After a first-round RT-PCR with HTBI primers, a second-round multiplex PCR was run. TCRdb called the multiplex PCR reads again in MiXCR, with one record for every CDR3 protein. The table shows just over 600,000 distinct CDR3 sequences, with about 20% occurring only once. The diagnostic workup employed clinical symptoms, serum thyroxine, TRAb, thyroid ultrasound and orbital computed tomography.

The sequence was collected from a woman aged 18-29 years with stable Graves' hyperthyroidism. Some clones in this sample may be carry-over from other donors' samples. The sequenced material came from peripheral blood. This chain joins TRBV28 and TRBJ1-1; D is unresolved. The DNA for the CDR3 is TGTGCCAGCAGTTTTGGTCTGGGAGCTTTCTTT. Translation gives CASSFGLGAFF.